The clone carrying this T cell receptor (beta chain) was seen many times. What it binds is not known. Unsorted libraries were prepared from 2 million PBMCs that had been stored at -80 C. Losses at the gene ends were 4 bases for V and 1 base for J; bases not matched to a gene: 11. The germline CDR1 and CDR2 sequences are SGHRS and YFSETQ. This CDR3 comprises 17 residues. cDNA was made by 5'RACE with 10-nucleotide random UMIs. TCRdb processed the 5' RACE reads anew with MiXCR; each CDR3 protein has one entry. The sample holds around 47,000 distinct CDR3 sequences; roughly 12% are singletons and the top ten take around 1.3%. This sample stems from a study of neurological immune-mediated disorders. Study observations and caveats: Private repertoires in all groups were suggested by the finding that expanded clones across subjects shared no CDR3 amino acid sequences.

The V call is TRBV5-1, the J call TRBJ2-3; 8 nucleotides line up with TRBD2. The sequence was obtained from a female donor in good health. The specimen was PBMCs. The DNA of the CDR3 is TGCGCCAGCAGCGCAAAACCTAGCGGGCTGGGCACAGATACGCAGTATTTT. Translation: CASSAKPSGLGTDTQYF.